This T cell receptor (beta chain) was sequenced during a study of STAT5B mutations in CD4+ large granular lymphocyte leukemia. The study, taken as a whole, reports: Patient CD4-sorted repertoires stayed more clonal than healthy ones after leukemic-clone removal. Without HLA matching, higher CD4+ than CD8+ T-LGLL clonality could reflect small sample size.

Sequencing was at survey level. Some clones are missing from TCRdb's copy, which holds only in-frame ones; the method was immunoSEQ multiplex PCR. This sample carries over 35,000 clones, approximately 80% of them seen once, and the ten largest clones take 3.6%. Points on this clone: Its target is unknown.

The receptor comes from a human donor in good health. The sequencing sample was made of CD4+ T cells from blood buffy coats.

The CDR3 DNA follows: TGTGCCAGCAGTCTAGGGAATCGGGGGAGGTCCACAGATACGCAGTATTTT. Encoded protein: CASSLGNRGRSTDTQYF. This rearrangement joins TRBV27 to TRBJ2-3, with D perhaps TRBD2 (6 bases). This CDR3 contains 17 residues. The germline V gene has CDR1 MNHEY and CDR2 SMNVEV (reference sequence). Deletions cut 5 bases from V and 2 bases from J, with 20 bases between.